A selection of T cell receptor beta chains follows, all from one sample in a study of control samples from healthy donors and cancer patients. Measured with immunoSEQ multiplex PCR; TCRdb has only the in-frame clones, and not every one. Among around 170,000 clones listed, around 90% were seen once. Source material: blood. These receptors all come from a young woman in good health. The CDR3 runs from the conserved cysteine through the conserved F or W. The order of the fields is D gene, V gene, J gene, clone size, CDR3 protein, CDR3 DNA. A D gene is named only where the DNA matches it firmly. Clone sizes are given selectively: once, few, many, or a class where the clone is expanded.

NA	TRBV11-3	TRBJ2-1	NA	CASSLAAGRNEQFF	TGTGCCAGCAGCTTAGCGGCAGGGCGCAATGAGCAGTTCTTC
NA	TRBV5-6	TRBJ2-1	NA	CASSFTRGSSYNEQFF	TGTGCCAGCAGCTTCACTAGGGGGAGCTCCTACAATGAGCAGTTCTTC
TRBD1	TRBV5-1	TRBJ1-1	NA	CASSLGDRPNTEAFF	TGCGCCAGCAGCTTGGGGGACAGGCCAAACACTGAAGCTTTCTTT
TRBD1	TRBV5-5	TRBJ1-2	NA	CASRAGTGSYGYTF	TGTGCCAGCAGAGCCGGGACAGGGAGCTATGGCTACACCTTC
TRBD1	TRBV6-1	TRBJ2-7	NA	CASSEGAGTGIEQYF	TGTGCCAGCAGTGAAGGGGCCGGGACAGGGATTGAGCAGTACTTC
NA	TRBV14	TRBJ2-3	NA	CASSSLEGSTDTQYF	TGTGCCAGCAGCTCTCTCGAGGGGAGCACAGATACGCAGTATTTT
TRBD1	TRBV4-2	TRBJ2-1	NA	CASSQGDRGSNEQFF	TGTGCCAGCAGCCAAGGGGACAGGGGAAGTAATGAGCAGTTCTTC
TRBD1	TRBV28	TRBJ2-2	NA	CASSLRQGGTSFWTGELFF	TGTGCCAGCAGCCTCAGACAGGGGGGAACCTCTTTCTGGACCGGGGAGCTGTTTTTT
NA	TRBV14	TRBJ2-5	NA	CASSHGQETQYF	TGTGCCAGCAGCCACGGCCAAGAGACCCAGTACTTC
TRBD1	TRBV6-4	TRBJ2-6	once	CASSGGTGSNVLTF	TGTGCCAGCAGCGGGGGGACAGGGTCCAACGTCCTGACTTTC
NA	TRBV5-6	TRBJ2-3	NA	CASSRTSGGRDTQYF	TGTGCCAGCAGCCGGACTAGTGGGGGCCGGGATACGCAGTATTTT
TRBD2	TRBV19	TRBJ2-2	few	CASSSRLAPTGELFF	TGTGCCAGTAGTTCCCGACTAGCCCCAACCGGGGAGCTGTTTTTT
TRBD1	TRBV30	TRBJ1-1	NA	CAWRGQGYTEAFF	TGTGCCTGGAGGGGACAGGGGTACACTGAAGCTTTCTTT
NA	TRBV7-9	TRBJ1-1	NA	CASSFLLYGGNTEAFF	TGTGCCAGCAGCTTCTTACTGTATGGTGGGAACACTGAAGCTTTCTTT
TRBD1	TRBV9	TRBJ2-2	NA	CASSVAQGAGELFF	TGTGCCAGCAGCGTGGCGCAGGGGGCCGGGGAGCTGTTTTTT
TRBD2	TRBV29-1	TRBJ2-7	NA	CSVLAELSYEQYF	TGCAGCGTACTAGCGGAGCTCTCCTACGAGCAGTACTTC
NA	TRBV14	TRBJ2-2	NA	CASSQGSRVGTGELFF	TGTGCCAGCAGCCAAGGATCCAGGGTAGGAACCGGGGAGCTGTTTTTT
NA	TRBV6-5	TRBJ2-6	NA	CASKGHSGANVLTF	TGTGCCAGCAAAGGACACTCTGGGGCCAACGTCCTGACTTTC
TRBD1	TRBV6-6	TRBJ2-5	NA	CASGGQGAFQETQYF	TGTGCCAGCGGAGGACAGGGGGCCTTTCAAGAGACCCAGTACTTC
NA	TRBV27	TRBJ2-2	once	CASSYRQDPNTGELFF	TGTGCCAGCAGTTACCGACAGGATCCGAACACCGGGGAGCTGTTTTTT
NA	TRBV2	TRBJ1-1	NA	CASSEGVRTEAFF	TGTGCCAGCAGTGAGGGGGTTCGGACTGAAGCTTTCTTT
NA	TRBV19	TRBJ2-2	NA	CASSMIRGVSTGELFF	TGTGCCAGTAGTATGATTCGTGGGGTGTCCACCGGGGAGCTGTTTTTT
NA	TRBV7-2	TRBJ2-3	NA	CASSIGLNRYTDTQYF	TGTGCCAGCAGCATCGGACTAAACAGATACACAGATACGCAGTATTTT
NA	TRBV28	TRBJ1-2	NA	CASRAGSSDGYTF	TGTGCCAGCAGGGCGGGGTCGTCTGATGGCTACACCTTC
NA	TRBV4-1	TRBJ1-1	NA	CASSQEPVTRSTEAFF	TGCGCCAGCAGCCAAGAACCCGTGACACGTTCCACTGAAGCTTTCTTT
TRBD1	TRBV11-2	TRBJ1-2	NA	CASSPDRNYGYTF	TGTGCCAGCAGCCCGGACAGGAACTATGGCTACACCTTC
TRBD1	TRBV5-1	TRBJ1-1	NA	CASRPDRGDTEAFF	TGCGCCAGCAGGCCGGACAGGGGAGACACTGAAGCTTTCTTT
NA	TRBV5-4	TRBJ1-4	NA	CASSLGGENEKLFF	TGTGCCAGCAGCTTGGGAGGGGAAAATGAAAAACTGTTTTTT
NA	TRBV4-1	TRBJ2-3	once	CASSQGGVSTDTQYF	TGCGCCAGCAGCCAAGGGGGGGTCAGCACAGATACGCAGTATTTT
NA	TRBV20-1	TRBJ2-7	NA	CSARVSYEQYF	TGCAGTGCTAGAGTTTCCTACGAGCAGTACTTC
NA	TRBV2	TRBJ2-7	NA	CASSEWTALSYEQYF	TGTGCCAGCAGTGAATGGACGGCCCTCTCCTACGAGCAGTACTTC
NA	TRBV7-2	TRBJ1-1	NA	CASSSAVAGEAFF	TGTGCCAGCAGCTCGGCGGTGGCAGGTGAAGCTTTCTTT
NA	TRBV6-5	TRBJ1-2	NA	CASRQATNYGYTF	TGTGCCAGCAGGCAGGCTACTAACTATGGCTACACCTTC
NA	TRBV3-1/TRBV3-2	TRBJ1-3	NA	CASSQGVGGSGNTIYF	TGTGCCAGCAGCCAAGGAGTGGGGGGCTCTGGAAACACCATATATTTT
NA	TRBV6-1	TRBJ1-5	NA	CASSERDQPQHF	TGTGCCAGCAGTGAAAGGGATCAGCCCCAGCATTTT
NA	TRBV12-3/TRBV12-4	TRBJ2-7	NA	CASSLSGAEQYF	TGTGCCAGCAGTTTATCAGGGGCCGAGCAGTACTTC
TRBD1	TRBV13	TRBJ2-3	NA	CASSQIGTGADTQYF	TGTGCCAGCAGCCAAATAGGGACAGGTGCGGATACGCAGTATTTT